The 3 T cell receptor beta chains given below trace back to one sample, sequenced in a study of cytomegalovirus exposure and HLA in healthy donors. It was with 60 Vbeta and 13 Jbeta primers that the PCR ran. TCRdb's copy holds only in-frame clones and misses some; the assay was immunoSEQ multiplex PCR. The sample consists of around 120,000 clones, more than 70% of them appearing once. Specimen: PBMCs. The receptors come from a woman aged 45 to 65 in good health and CMV-seropositive.

The chain recombines TRBV27 with TRBJ2-6; perhaps TRBD1 as D (5 bases). This CDR3 has 15 residues. Deletions cut 4 bases from V and 1 base from J, with 8 bases between. Germline assignment: CDR1 MNHEY and CDR2 SMNVEV (reference sequence). This chain's CDR3 is CASSSTGSGANVLTF. The CDR3 DNA reads TGTGCCAGCAGTTCAACAGGTTCTGGGGCCAACGTCCTGACTTTC.

The chain employs TRBV4-1 and TRBJ1-4; D is perhaps TRBD1 (6 bases). CDR3 length: 18 amino acids. CDR1 and CDR2 (germline): MGHRA, YSYEKL. The V end was cut by 2 bases, the J end by 5 bases, with 21 bases between. The CDR3 sequence is CASSQPPSTGQRNEKLFF. CDR3 in DNA: TGCGCCAGCAGCCAACCCCCTTCGACAGGACAGAGGAATGAAAAACTGTTTTTT.

V gene TRBV27 combines with J gene TRBJ1-2; no clear D gene. The V and J ends lost 7 bases and 5 bases respectively, with 14 bases between them. This CDR3 spans 13 amino acids. Germline V gene sequence: CDR1 MNHEY, CDR2 SMNVEV (reference sequence). CDR3 in DNA: TGTGCCAGCAACCTCAGGAGGAAGTATGGCTACACCTTC. Translated, it gives CASNLRRKYGYTF.